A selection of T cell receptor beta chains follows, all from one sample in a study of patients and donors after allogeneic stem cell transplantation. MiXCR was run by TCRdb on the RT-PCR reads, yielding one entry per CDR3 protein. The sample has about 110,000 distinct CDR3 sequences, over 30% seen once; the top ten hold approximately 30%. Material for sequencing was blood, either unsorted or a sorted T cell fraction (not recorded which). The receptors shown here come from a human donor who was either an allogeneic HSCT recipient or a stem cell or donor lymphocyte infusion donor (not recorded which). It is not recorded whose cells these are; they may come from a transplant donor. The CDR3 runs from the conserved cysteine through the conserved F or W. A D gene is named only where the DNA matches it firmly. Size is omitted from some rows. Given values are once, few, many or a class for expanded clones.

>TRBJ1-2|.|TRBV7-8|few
TGTGCCAGCAGCTTAGAATTCAGGGCGGGTGGCTACACCTTC
CASSLEFRAGGYTF
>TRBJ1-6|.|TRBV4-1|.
TGCGCCAGCAGCCAAGGAGGGACCTATAATTCACCCCTCCACTTT
CASSQGGTYNSPLHF
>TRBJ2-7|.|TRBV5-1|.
TGCGCCAGCAGCTTTTATGGACAGAGCTTCTACGAGCAGTACTTC
CASSFYGQSFYEQYF
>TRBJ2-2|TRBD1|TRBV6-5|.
TGTGCCAGCAGGGCTGGACAGGGGTGGACCGGGGAGCTGTTTTTT
CASRAGQGWTGELFF
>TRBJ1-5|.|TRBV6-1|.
TGTGCCAGCAGTGAAAACTCGGGGGCCTATAGCAATCAGCCCCAGCATTTT
CASSENSGAYSNQPQHF
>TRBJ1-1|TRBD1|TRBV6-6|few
TGTGCCAGCAGTATGGGACAGACCCGAGCTTTCTTT
CASSMGQTRAFF
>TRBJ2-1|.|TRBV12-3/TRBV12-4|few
TGTGCCAGCAGTTTACGGGGGCCCCCCTCCTACAATGAGCAGTTCTTC
CASSLRGPPSYNEQFF
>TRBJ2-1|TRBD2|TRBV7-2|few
TGTGCCAGCAGCTCCGCCTCTAGCGGGAGGTATTACAATGAGCAGTTCTTC
CASSSASSGRYYNEQFF
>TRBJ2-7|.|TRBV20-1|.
TGCAGCTGCGGGACAGCCTACGAGCAGTACTTC
CSCGTAYEQYF
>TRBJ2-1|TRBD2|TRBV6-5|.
TGTGCCAGCAGTAAAGAACTAGCGGGAGGCAACAATGAGCAGTTCTTC
CASSKELAGGNNEQFF
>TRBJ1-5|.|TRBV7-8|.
TGTGCCAGCAAAGGAGCTGGGGGCTCAGAGCCCCAGCATTTT
CASKGAGGSEPQHF
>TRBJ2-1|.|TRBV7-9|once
TGTGCCAGCAGCTTAAGACACTTGCACTACAATGAGCAGTTCTTC
CASSLRHLHYNEQFF
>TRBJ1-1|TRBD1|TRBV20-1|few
TGCAGTGCCGGACAGGGGGCGACCACTGAAGCTTTCTTT
CSAGQGATTEAFF
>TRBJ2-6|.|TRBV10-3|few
TGTGCCATCGGGGTTTTTATCGTCCTGACTTTC
CAIGVFIVLTF
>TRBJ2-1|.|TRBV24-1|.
TGTGCCACCAGTGGGGCTAGCGTCCACGAGCAGTTCTTC
CATSGASVHEQFF
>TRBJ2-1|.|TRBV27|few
TGTGCCAGCAGTCGCCCGGGGCTTGCGAACAATGAGCAGTTCTTC
CASSRPGLANNEQFF
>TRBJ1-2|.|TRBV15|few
TGTGCCACCAGCAGAGATCAAGGAGCCAAGGGCTACACCTTC
CATSRDQGAKGYTF
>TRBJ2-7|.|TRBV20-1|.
TGCAGTGCCCAACCCGGGACAACCGCCTACGAGCAGTACTTC
CSAQPGTTAYEQYF
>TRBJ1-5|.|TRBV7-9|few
TGTGCCAGCAGCTCTGGGTCAACTAATCAGCCCCAGCATTTT
CASSSGSTNQPQHF
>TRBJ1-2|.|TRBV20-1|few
TGCAGTGCTAGGGGCAAAGGGGCGTATGGCTACACCTTC
CSARGKGAYGYTF
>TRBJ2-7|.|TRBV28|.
TGTGCCAGCAGTTTACGGGGTATGGACTACGAGCAGTACTTC
CASSLRGMDYEQYF
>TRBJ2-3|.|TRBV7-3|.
TGTGCCAGCAGCCGTCCTTTTCATACGCAGTATTTT
CASSRPFHTQYF
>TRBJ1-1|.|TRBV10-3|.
TGTGCCATCCAAGACAGGACTAACACTGAAGCTTTCTTT
CAIQDRTNTEAFF
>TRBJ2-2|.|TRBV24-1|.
TGTGCCACCAGTGAGTTAACTAGCATCGGCACCGGGGAGCTGTTTTTT
CATSELTSIGTGELFF
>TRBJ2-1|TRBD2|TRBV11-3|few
TGTGCCAGCAGCTTAGCCCGCGGGCTAGCGGGGGTCTACAATGAGCAGTTCTTC
CASSLARGLAGVYNEQFF
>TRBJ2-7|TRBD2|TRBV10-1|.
TGCGCCAGCAGTGACTCCGGGAGGGCCCACGAGCAGTACTTC
CASSDSGRAHEQYF
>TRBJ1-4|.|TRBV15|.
TGTGCCACCAGCAGAGATGTGGCAACTAATGAAAAACTGTTTTTT
CATSRDVATNEKLFF
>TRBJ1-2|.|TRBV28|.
TGTGCCAGCAGTTTAGGACAGACCTATGGCTACACCTTC
CASSLGQTYGYTF
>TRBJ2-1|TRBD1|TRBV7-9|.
TGTGCCAGCAGCTTAGAACTAGGGGGCGACTCTTTACACTCCTACAATGAGCAGTTCTTC
CASSLELGGDSLHSYNEQFF
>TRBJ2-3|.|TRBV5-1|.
TGCGCCAGCGGGAACAGGGCAAGCACAGATACGCAGTATTTT
CASGNRASTDTQYF
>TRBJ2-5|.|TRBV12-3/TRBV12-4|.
TGTGCCAGCGGGAGTGGGGGAGAGACCCAGTACTTC
CASGSGGETQYF
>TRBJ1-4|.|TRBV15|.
TGTGCCACCAGCAGAGATCGCGGGGGCAGGGAAAAACTGTTTTTT
CATSRDRGGREKLFF
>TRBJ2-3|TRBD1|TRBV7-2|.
TGTGCCAGCAGCTTAAGTGAAGGTTGGACAGGGGGCGCAGATACGCAGTATTTT
CASSLSEGWTGGADTQYF
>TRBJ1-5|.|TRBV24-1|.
TGTGCCACCAGTAAGAATCAGCCCCAGCATTTT
CATSKNQPQHF
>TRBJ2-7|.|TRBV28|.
TGTGCCAGCAGTCTAAGCCGGGGAGGCGAGCAGTACTTC
CASSLSRGGEQYF
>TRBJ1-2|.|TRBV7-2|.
TGTGCCAGCAGCTTAGGTCAGGCCGGGAACTATGGCTACACCTTC
CASSLGQAGNYGYTF
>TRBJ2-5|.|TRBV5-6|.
TGTGCCAGCAGCTTGGTCCAAGAGACCCAGTACTTC
CASSLVQETQYF
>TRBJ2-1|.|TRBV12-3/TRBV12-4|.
TGTGCCAGCAATCCTCACAATGAGCAGTTCTTC
CASNPHNEQFF
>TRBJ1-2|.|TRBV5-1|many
TGCGCCAGCAGCTTTGGGGCTAACTATGGCTACACCTTC
CASSFGANYGYTF
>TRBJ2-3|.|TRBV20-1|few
TGCAGTGCTAGATTCCAGCGGGGCACAGATACGCAGTATTTT
CSARFQRGTDTQYF
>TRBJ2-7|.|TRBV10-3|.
TGTGCCATCAGTGATCTACTTACAAGCTCCTACGAGCAGTACTTC
CAISDLLTSSYEQYF
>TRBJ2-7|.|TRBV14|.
TGTGCCAGCAGCCAGGTCGTAGGGTACGAGCAGTACTTC
CASSQVVGYEQYF
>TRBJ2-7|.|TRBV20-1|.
TGCAGTGCTCCGGACTCATATGTGCAGTACTTC
CSAPDSYVQYF
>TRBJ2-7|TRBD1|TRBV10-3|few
TGTGCCATCAGCAAGGGACAGGGGATCTACGAGCAGTACTTC
CAISKGQGIYEQYF
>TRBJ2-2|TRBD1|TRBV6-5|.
TGTGCCAGCAGTTACTCGAACAGGGGGCGCACCGGGGAGCTGTTTTTT
CASSYSNRGRTGELFF
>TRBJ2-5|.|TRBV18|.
TGTGCCAGCTCACCATACCTCAAAGAGACCCAGTACTTC
CASSPYLKETQYF
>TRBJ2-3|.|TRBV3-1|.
TGTGCCAGCAGCCCCCGACTCGATACGCAGTATTTT
CASSPRLDTQYF
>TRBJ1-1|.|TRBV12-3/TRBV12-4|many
TGTGCCAGCAGTTTCCGGAGGGCCCAGGGAGCTTTCTTT
CASSFRRAQGAFF
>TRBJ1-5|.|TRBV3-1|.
TGTGCCAGCAGCCAAGGGTCCGGGGTCGGGCAGCCCCAGCATTTT
CASSQGSGVGQPQHF
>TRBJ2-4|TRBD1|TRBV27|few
TGTGCCAGCAGTCCGAACAGGGGGTACATTCAGTACTTC
CASSPNRGYIQYF
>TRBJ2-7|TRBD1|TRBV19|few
TGTGCCAGTAGTACCCGGACAGGGTTTTACGAGCAGTACTTC
CASSTRTGFYEQYF
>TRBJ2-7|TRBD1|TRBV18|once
TGTGCCAGCTCACTCCAGACAGGGAACGACGAGCAGTACTTC
CASSLQTGNDEQYF
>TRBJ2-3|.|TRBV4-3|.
TGCGCCAGCAGCCAATTTTTGGTAGGACATCTTCTTAGCACAGATACGCAGTATTTT
CASSQFLVGHLLSTDTQYF
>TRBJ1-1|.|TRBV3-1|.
TGTGCCAGCAGCTCCTCGGAAATAATGAACACTGAAGCTTTCTTT
CASSSSEIMNTEAFF
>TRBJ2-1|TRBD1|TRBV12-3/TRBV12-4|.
TGTGCCAGCAGTCACCGGGACAGGGGGCTTGGTGAGCAGTTCTTC
CASSHRDRGLGEQFF
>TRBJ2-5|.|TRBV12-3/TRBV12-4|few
TGTGCCAGCAGTCCGTCCGCGGTGCGTCAAGAGACCCAGTACTTC
CASSPSAVRQETQYF
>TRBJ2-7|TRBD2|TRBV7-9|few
TGTGCCAGCAGCCCGACTAGCGGAAACTACGAGCAGTACTTC
CASSPTSGNYEQYF